This passage covers 4 T cell receptor beta chains from one sample sequenced in a study of OX40 agonist ivuxolimab in advanced cancers. Sequenced by immunoSEQ multiplex PCR; TCRdb stores in-frame clones only, minus some. This repertoire shows about 43,000 clones, 75% to 90% found once; its top ten account for 15%. The sample was CD4+ or CD8+ T cells sorted from blood, taken in a trial of the OX40 agonist ivuxolimab. The receptors shown here come from an adult with an advanced solid tumor such as melanoma, head and neck, liver or kidney cancer.

The chain uses TRBV4-1 and TRBJ1-4; 8 bases match TRBD1. Germline trimming cut 2 bases from V and 0 bases from J; bases unmatched to any gene: 2. The CDR3 has 16 amino acids. Per germline, CDR1 MGHRA and CDR2 YSYEKL. The CDR3 DNA follows: TGCGCCAGCAGCCAAATACAGGGGGCAACTAATGAAAAACTGTTTTTT. Translating it yields CASSQIQGATNEKLFF.

The V gene is TRBV7-8, the J gene TRBJ1-1; D is unclear. V was shortened by 7 bases and J by 3 bases, with 9 bases between the two germline ends. Germline V gene data show CDR1 as SGHVS and CDR2 as FQNEAQ. The CDR3 has 12 amino acids. The CDR3 protein is CASNGLDTEAFF. CDR3 DNA: TGTGCCAGCAACGGGCTGGACACTGAAGCTTTCTTT.

The chain employs TRBV7-6 and TRBJ2-7, with 10 positions matching TRBD1. The trim removed 5 bases at V and 4 bases at J, leaving 5 bases unmatched. Germline V lookup: CDR1 SGHVS, CDR2 FNYEAQ. The CDR3 runs to 14 residues. Written as DNA, the CDR3 is TGTGCCAGCAGCCCGACAGGGGGCATTTACGAGCAGTACTTC. Protein: CASSPTGGIYEQYF. Full variable domain (remainder filled in from reference TRBV7-6 and TRBJ2-7): GAGVSQSPRYKVTKRGQDVALRCDPISGHVSLYWYRQALGQGPEFLTYFNYEAQQDKSGLPNDRFSAERPEGSISTLTIQRTEQRDSAMYRCASSPTGGIYEQYFGPGTRLTVT.

This rearrangement joins TRBV2 to TRBJ1-4; tentative D call: TRBD1 (6 bases). With 6 bases removed from V and 1 base from J, the gap between germline ends came to 9 bases. Germline lookup yields CDR1 SNHLY and CDR2 FYNNEI. CDR3 length: 14 residues. CDR3 DNA: TGTGCCAGCAGCGGGGGGCTAACTAATGAAAAACTGTTTTTT. It translates to CASSGGLTNEKLFF.